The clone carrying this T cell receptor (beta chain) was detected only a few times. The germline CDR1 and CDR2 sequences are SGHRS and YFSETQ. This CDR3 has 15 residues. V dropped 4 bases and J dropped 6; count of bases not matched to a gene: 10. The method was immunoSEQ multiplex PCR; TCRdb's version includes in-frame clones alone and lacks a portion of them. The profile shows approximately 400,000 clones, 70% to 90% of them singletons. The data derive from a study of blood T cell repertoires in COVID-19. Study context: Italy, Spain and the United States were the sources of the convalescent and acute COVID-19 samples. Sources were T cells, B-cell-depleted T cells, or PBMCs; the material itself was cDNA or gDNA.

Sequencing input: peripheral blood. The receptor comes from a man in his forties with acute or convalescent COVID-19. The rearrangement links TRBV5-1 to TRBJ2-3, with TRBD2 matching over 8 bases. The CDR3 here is CASSQSPTSVDTQYF. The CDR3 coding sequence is TGCGCCAGCAGCCAAAGTCCGACTAGCGTGGATACGCAGTATTTT. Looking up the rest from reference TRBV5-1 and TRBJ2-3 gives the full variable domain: KAGVTQTPRYLIKTRGQQVTLSCSPISGHRSVSWYQQTPGQGLQFLFEYFSETQRNKGNFPGRFSGRQFSNSRSEMNVSTLELGDSALYLCASSQSPTSVDTQYFGPGTRLTVL.